Each of the 23 T cell receptor beta chains below was sequenced from the same sample in a study of blood T cell repertoires in COVID-19. Sequencing used immunoSEQ multiplex PCR; TCRdb keeps in-frame clones, though not all of them. The data hold around 270,000 clones, with 84% observed a single time. Sequencing input: peripheral blood. The origin of the receptors is a person between 65 and 80 years old with COVID-19, enrolled during active disease.

This clone appeared a few times. This chain uses TRBV6-6 with TRBJ2-3; 7 bases match TRBD1. The V and J ends lost 2 bases and 2 bases, in that order; junction bases with no gene match: 4. Germline assignment: CDR1 MNHNY and CDR2 SVGAGI (reference sequence). There are 15 residues in the CDR3. CDR3 sequence (DNA): TGTGCCAGCAGTTACCTGGGACAGAACACAGATACGCAGTATTTT. Protein product: CASSYLGQNTDTQYF.

The V and J genes are TRBV7-8 and TRBJ1-2; 7 bases fit TRBD1. This CDR3 comprises 13 residues. J lost 6 bases, V lost 5 bases, and 6 bases had no gene match. Germline values: CDR1 SGHVS, CDR2 FQNEAQ. In DNA, the CDR3 is TGTGCCAGCAGCCGTGACGGGACAGATGGCTACACCTTC. This encodes CASSRDGTDGYTF.

The V gene is TRBV30, the J gene TRBJ2-4; weak D call: TRBD1 (5 bases). This CDR3 has 13 amino acids. The ends were cut back, 2 bases at V and 2 bases at J, with 7 bases in the middle. CDR1 and CDR2 from the germline V gene are GTSNPN and SVGIG (reference sequence). The CDR3 nucleotides are TGTGCCTGGAGTCAGGGCTCCAAAAACATTCAGTACTTC. It is translated as CAWSQGSKNIQYF.

The J gene is TRBJ1-2, the V gene TRBV5-1; no reliable D call. CDR3 length: 13 amino acids. CDR1 SGHRS and CDR2 YFSETQ come from the germline V gene. Trimming pared 2 bases from V and 0 bases from J, leaving 5 bases between. DNA of the CDR3: TGCGCCAGCAGCTTTTCAGCTAACTATGGCTACACCTTC. This translates into CASSFSANYGYTF.

V is TRBV29-1 and J is TRBJ2-7, with 8 nucleotides matching TRBD1. Germline V gene lookup returns CDR1 SQVTM and CDR2 ANQGSEA. The CDR3 extends over 13 amino acids. Losses at the gene ends were 8 bases for V and 0 bases for J; bases not matched to a gene: 6. CDR3 amino acids: CSFRDRSSYEQYF. CDR3 bases: TGCAGCTTCCGGGACAGGAGCTCCTACGAGCAGTACTTC.

This clone was observed a single time. The chain recombines TRBV7-7 with TRBJ2-7; maybe TRBD2 (6 bases). Germline V gene sequence: CDR1 SSHAT, CDR2 FNYEAQ (reference sequence). The length of the CDR3 is 13 residues. Trimming removed 1 base from V and 4 bases from J, with 8 bases in between. This chain's CDR3 is CASSLVAGYEQYF. CDR3 nucleotides: TGTGCCAGCAGCTTAGTGGCGGGATACGAGCAGTACTTC.

This rearrangement joins TRBV7-2 to TRBJ2-1; TRBD2 aligns across 8 bases. Germline CDR1 and CDR2: SGHTA and FQGNSA. The CDR3 spans 16 residues. The junction had 8 bases not matched to a gene; V was cut back by 3 bases and J by 4 bases. The CDR3 here is CASSLTLAGTYNEQFF. In DNA form, the CDR3 reads TGTGCCAGCAGCTTGACTTTAGCGGGAACATACAATGAGCAGTTCTTC.

The chain has TRBV2 and TRBJ1-5, with D perhaps TRBD1 (6 bases). Per germline, CDR1 SNHLY and CDR2 FYNNEI. This CDR3 has 15 residues. V lost 5 bases and J 2 bases, leaving 13 bases between the germline ends. This CDR3 reads CASSYTGIGNQPQHF. The CDR3 coding sequence is TGTGCCAGCAGTTACACAGGGATCGGCAATCAGCCCCAGCATTTT.

The chain links TRBV29-1 to TRBJ2-3; 7 bases agree with TRBD1. V was pared by 4 bases and J by 4 bases, with 5 bases of the junction left unmatched. The germline gives CDR1 SQVTM, CDR2 ANQGSEA. The length of the CDR3 is 13 residues. In nucleotides, the CDR3 is TGCAGCGTTGTCCGGACAGGCCCAGATACGCAGTATTTT. Translated, it gives CSVVRTGPDTQYF.

V is TRBV29-1 and J is TRBJ2-1; 14 bases are shared with TRBD2. Germline V gives CDR1 SQVTM, CDR2 ANQGSEA. The V gene end was trimmed by 7 bases and the J gene end by 1 base; junction bases not matched to a gene: 15. The CDR3 covers 19 residues. In nucleotides, the CDR3 is TGCAGCGGGCTGACTAGCGGGGGGGGACGTACACGATCCTACAATGAGCAGTTCTTC. It is translated as CSGLTSGGGRTRSYNEQFF.

The chain has TRBV3-1 (or the pseudogene TRBV3-2) and TRBJ2-1; 10 bases map to TRBD2. Unmatched junction bases numbered 2, after V lost 4 bases and J lost 2 bases. The germline gives CDR1 LGHDT, CDR2 YNNKEL (reference sequence). The CDR3 extends over 15 amino acids. The CDR3 DNA sequence: TGTGCCAGCAGCCGAAGCGGGGGGGCCTACAATGAGCAGTTCTTC. This encodes CASSRSGGAYNEQFF.

This rearrangement joins TRBV6-2 or TRBV6-3 to TRBJ2-1, with 11 bases aligning to TRBD2. V lost 5 bases, J lost 5 bases, and 8 bases stayed unmatched. CDR1 MNHEY and CDR2 SVGEGT come from the germline V gene. The CDR3 runs to 16 residues. The CDR3 here is CASSRTLAGGNNEQFF. Here the CDR3 DNA reads TGTGCCAGCAGTCGAACTCTAGCGGGAGGTAACAATGAGCAGTTCTTC.

The sample holds one count of this clone. The V and J genes are TRBV7-9 and TRBJ1-4, with D perhaps TRBD1 (5 bases). The CDR3 extends over 17 amino acids. Germline V CDR1 and CDR2: SEHNR, FQNEAQ (reference sequence). Trimming removed 4 bases from V and 8 bases from J, with 23 bases in between. CDR3 sequence reads: CASSSARLGVEAEKLFF. CDR3 in DNA: TGTGCCAGCAGCTCTGCCCGACTAGGGGTAGAGGCGGAAAAACTGTTTTTT.

V is TRBV27 and J is TRBJ2-7, with 7 bases aligning to TRBD1. The V segment lost 4 bases and the J segment 0 bases; nucleotides outside the gene matches: 9. Germline V lookup: CDR1 MNHEY, CDR2 SMNVEV (reference sequence). The CDR3 is 16 residues long. CDR3 sequence: CASSSPGQSSSYEQYF. DNA of the CDR3: TGTGCCAGCAGTTCCCCGGGACAGTCATCCTCCTACGAGCAGTACTTC.

In DNA form, the CDR3 reads TGTGCCAGCAGCACCCTCGAGGGTGGCTACACCTTC. Amino acid sequence: CASSTLEGGYTF. The chain recombines TRBV9 with TRBJ1-2; D ambiguous. Trimming took 4 bases from V and 7 from J, leaving 11 bases between them. CDR1 is SGDLS and CDR2 is YYNGEE in the germline V gene. The CDR3 is made up of 12 amino acids.

This clone was seen a few times. The chain carries TRBV10-3 and TRBJ2-3, with 8 bases lining up with TRBD2. Germline CDR1 is ENHRY and CDR2 is SYGVKD. V lost 6 bases to trimming and J lost 4 bases; unmatched junction nucleotides: 12. CDR3 length equals 16 residues. The DNA of the CDR3 is TGTGCCATCAGGAGCCAAGACGGGAGGGATCCAGATACGCAGTATTTT. Encoded protein: CAIRSQDGRDPDTQYF.

This chain joins TRBV6-5 and TRBJ2-7; 14 bases are a match to TRBD2. The V gene end was trimmed by 9 bases and the J gene end by 7 bases; junction bases not matched to a gene: 5. Germline-derived CDR1 and CDR2 are MNHEY and SVGAGI. The CDR3 has 13 residues. The CDR3 loop reads CASGLAGGKEQYF. CDR3 sequence (DNA): TGTGCCAGTGGACTAGCGGGAGGTAAGGAGCAGTACTTC.

The chain links TRBV9 to TRBJ2-4; maybe TRBD1 (6 bases). V lost 2 bases to trimming and J lost 9 bases, with 12 bases between them. Germline V lookup: CDR1 SGDLS, CDR2 YYNGEE. The CDR3 totals 13 residues. CDR3 coding DNA: TGTGCCAGCAGCGTGGGGGTAGGGGGCATTCAGTACTTC. It translates to CASSVGVGGIQYF.

J is TRBJ2-2 and V is TRBV11-3; D gene unclear. Deletions cut 5 bases from V and 4 bases from J, with 11 bases between. Germline CDR1 and CDR2: SGHNT and YENEEA. The CDR3 extends over 14 amino acids. The CDR3 coding sequence is TGTGCCAGCAGCGAGTCTAGATCCACCGGGGAGCTGTTTTTT. Translation: CASSESRSTGELFF.

The V and J genes are TRBV5-1 and TRBJ1-4; 11 bases fit TRBD1. Germline values: CDR1 SGHRS, CDR2 YFSETQ. The junction had 4 bases not matched to a gene; V was cut back by 4 bases and J by 5 bases. The CDR3 consists of 15 residues. The CDR3, as DNA: TGCGCCAGCAGCGGGACAGGGGGGAGAAATGAAAAACTGTTTTTT. It is translated as CASSGTGGRNEKLFF.

The sample holds one count of this clone. V is TRBV15 and J is TRBJ2-7, with D possibly TRBD2 on 5 matching bases. Germline V gene data show CDR1 as LNHNV and CDR2 as YYDKDF (reference sequence). Trimming removed 1 base from V and 3 bases from J, with 13 bases in between. The CDR3 contains 15 residues. The CDR3 protein is CATSRGGVGSYEQYF. CDR3 DNA sequence: TGTGCCACCAGCAGAGGGGGTGTGGGGAGCTACGAGCAGTACTTC.

The chain employs TRBV5-6 and TRBJ1-6, with 9 bases lining up with TRBD1. Looked up from germline, CDR1 is SGHDT and CDR2 is YYEEEE. The CDR3 is 17 residues long. V shed 4 bases, J shed 6 bases, and the junction held 11 bases outside the gene matches. The CDR3 nucleotides are TGTGCCAGCAGCCCCTCGACAGGGGGAATAGTTAATTCACCCCTCCACTTT. Translating gives CASSPSTGGIVNSPLHF.

The chain joins TRBV4-3 to TRBJ1-5; D gene ambiguous. Germline V CDR1 and CDR2: LGHNA, YSLEER. Trimming took off 1 base at V and 4 bases at J, with 8 bases between the two ends. The CDR3 extends over 14 amino acids. DNA for the CDR3: TGCGCCAGCAGCCAAGGACTGATGAATCAGCCCCAGCATTTT. It is translated as CASSQGLMNQPQHF.